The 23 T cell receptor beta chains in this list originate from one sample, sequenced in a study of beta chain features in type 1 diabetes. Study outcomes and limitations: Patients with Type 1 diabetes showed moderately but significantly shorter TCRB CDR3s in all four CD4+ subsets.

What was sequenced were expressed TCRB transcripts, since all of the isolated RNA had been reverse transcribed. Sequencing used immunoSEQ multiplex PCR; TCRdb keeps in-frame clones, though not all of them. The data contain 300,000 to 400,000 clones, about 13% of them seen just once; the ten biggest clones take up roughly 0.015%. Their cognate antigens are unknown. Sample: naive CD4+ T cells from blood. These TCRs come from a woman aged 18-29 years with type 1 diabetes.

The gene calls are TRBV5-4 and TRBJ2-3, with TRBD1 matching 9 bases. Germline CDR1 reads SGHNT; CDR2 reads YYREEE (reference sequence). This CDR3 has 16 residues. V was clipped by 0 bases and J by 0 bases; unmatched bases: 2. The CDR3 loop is CASSLGGTGSTDTQYF. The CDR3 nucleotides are TGTGCCAGCAGCTTGGGAGGGACAGGGAGCACAGATACGCAGTATTTT.

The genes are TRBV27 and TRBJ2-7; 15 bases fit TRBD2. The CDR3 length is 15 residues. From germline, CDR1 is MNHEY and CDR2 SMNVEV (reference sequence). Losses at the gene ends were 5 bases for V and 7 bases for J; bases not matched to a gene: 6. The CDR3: CASSPRTSGRAEQYV. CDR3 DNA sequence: TGTGCCAGCAGTCCACGGACTAGCGGGAGGGCAGAGCAGTACGTC.

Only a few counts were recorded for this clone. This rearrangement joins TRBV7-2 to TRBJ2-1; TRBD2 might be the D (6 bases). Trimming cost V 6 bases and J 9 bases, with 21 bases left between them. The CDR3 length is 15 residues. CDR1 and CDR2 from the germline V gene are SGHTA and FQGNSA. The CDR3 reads CASRGLAGRLGEQFF. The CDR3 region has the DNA TGTGCCAGCAGAGGTTTGGCGGGACGTCTGGGTGAGCAGTTCTTC.

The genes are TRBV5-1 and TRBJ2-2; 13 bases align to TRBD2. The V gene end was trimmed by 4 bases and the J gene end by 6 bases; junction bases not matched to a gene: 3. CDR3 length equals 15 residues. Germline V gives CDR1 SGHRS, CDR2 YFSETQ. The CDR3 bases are TGCGCCAGCAGCGCTGGACTAGCGGGAGCCGGGGAGCTGTTTTTT. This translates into CASSAGLAGAGELFF.

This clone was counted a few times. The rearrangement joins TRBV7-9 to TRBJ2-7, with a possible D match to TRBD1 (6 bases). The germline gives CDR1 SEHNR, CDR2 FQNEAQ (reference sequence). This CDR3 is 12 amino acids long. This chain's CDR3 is CASSLGKGHESV. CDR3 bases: TGTGCCAGCAGCTTGGGGAAGGGACACGAAAGCGTC.

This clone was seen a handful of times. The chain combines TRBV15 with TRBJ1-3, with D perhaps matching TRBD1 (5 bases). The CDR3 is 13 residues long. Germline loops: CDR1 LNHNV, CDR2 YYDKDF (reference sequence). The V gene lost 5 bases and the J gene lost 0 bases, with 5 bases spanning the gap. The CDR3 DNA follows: TGTGCCACCAGCCAGGGCTCTGGAAACACCATATATTTT. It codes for CATSQGSGNTIYF.

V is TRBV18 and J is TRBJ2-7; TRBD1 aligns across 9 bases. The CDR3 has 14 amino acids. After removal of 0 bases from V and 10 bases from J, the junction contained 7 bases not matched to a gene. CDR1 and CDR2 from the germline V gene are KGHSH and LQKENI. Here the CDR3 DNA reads TGTGCCAGCTCACCACCGGGACAGGGTAATTCTCAGTACTTC. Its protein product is CASSPPGQGNSQYF.

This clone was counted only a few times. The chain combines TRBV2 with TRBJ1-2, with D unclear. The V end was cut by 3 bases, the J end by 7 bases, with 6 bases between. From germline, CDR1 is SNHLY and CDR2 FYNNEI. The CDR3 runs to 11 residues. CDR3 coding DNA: TGTGCCAGCAGTGAGTCGGTTGGCTACACCTTC. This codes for CASSESVGYTF.

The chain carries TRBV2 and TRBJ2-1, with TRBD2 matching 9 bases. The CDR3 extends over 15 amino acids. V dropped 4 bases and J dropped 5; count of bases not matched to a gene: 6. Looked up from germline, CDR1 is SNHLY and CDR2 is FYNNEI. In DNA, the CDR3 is TGTGCCAGCAGTGGCCAGGCGGGAGGGGACAATGAGCAGTTCTTC. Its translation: CASSGQAGGDNEQFF.

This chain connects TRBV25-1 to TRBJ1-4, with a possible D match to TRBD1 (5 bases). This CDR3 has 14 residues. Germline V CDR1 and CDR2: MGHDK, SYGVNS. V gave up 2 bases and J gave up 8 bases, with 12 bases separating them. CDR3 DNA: TGTGCCAGCAGTGAAGGTGGTTCAGGGGAAAAACTGTTTTTT. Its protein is CASSEGGSGEKLFF.

As DNA, the CDR3 is TGCGCCAGCAGCGAGGGGGCCCTCACAGATACGCAGTATTTT. Residues: CASSEGALTDTQYF. This chain uses TRBV5-1 with TRBJ2-3; 7 bases align to TRBD1. The V and J ends lost 4 bases and 2 bases, in that order; junction bases with no gene match: 4. Germline CDR1 SGHRS, CDR2 YFSETQ. The CDR3 has 14 residues.

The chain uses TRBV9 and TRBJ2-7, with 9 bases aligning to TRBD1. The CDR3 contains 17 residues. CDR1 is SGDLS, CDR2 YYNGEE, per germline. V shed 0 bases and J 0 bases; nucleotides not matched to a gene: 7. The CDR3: CASSVGIGQGSSYEQYF. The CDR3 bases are TGTGCCAGCAGCGTAGGTATAGGACAGGGGAGCTCCTACGAGCAGTACTTC.

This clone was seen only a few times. DNA for the CDR3: TGCGCCAGCAGCTCCCTAGCGGCAAGCTCCTACAATGAGCAGTTCTTC. This gives the protein CASSSLAASSYNEQFF. The V and J genes are TRBV5-1 and TRBJ2-1, with 7 bases lining up with TRBD2. The germline CDR1 and CDR2 sequences are SGHRS and YFSETQ. V shed 3 bases, J shed 0 bases, and the junction held 6 bases outside the gene matches. CDR3 length: 16 residues.

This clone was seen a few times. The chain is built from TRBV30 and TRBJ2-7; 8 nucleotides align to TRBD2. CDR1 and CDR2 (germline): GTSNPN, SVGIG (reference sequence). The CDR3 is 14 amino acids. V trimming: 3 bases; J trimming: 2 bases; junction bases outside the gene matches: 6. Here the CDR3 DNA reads TGTGCCTGGAGGAAAGGACTAGCAACCTACGAGCAGTACTTC. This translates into CAWRKGLATYEQYF. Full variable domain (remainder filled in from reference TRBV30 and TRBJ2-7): SQTIHQWPATLVQPVGSPLSLECTVEGTSNPNLYWYRQAAGRGLQLLFYSVGIGQISSEVPQNLSASRPQDRQFILSSKKLLLSDSGFYLCAWRKGLATYEQYFGPGTRLTVT.

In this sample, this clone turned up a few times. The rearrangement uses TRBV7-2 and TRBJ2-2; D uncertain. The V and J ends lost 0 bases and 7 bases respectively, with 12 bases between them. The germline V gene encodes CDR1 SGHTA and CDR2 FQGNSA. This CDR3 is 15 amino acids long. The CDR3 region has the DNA TGTGCCAGCAGCTTAGCGGCCAGACCGGGCGGGGAGCTGTTTTTT. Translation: CASSLAARPGGELFF. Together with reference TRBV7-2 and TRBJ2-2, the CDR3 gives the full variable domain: GAGVSQSPSNKVTEKGKDVELRCDPISGHTALYWYRQSLGQGLEFLIYFQGNSAPDKSGLPSDRFSAERTGGSVSTLTIQRTQQEDSAVYLCASSLAARPGGELFFGEGSRLTVL.

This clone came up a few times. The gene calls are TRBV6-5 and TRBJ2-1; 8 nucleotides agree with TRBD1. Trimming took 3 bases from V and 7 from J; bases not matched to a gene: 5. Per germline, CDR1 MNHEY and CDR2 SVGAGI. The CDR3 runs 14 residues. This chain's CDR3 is CASSYRQGRNEQFF. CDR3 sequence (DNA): TGTGCCAGCAGTTATCGACAGGGGAGAAATGAGCAGTTCTTC.

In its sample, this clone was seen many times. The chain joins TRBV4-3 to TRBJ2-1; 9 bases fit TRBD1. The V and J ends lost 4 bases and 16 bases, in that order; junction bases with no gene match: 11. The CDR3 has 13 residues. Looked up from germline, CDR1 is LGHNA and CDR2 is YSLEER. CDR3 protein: CASSPDYGTGPFF. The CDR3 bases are TGCGCCAGCAGCCCAGACTACGGGACAGGGCCCTTCTTC.

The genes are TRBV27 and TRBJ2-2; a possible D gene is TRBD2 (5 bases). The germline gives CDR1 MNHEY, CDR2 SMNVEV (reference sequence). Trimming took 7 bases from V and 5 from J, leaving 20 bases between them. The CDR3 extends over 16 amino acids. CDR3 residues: CASTPNGNIPTGELFF. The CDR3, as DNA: TGTGCCAGCACCCCAAACGGGAACATACCAACCGGGGAGCTGTTTTTT.

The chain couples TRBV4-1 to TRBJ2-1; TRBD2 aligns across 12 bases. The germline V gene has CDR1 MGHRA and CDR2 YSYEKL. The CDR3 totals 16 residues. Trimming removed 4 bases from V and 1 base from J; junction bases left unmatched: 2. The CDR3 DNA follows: TGCGCCAGCAGCCCCGGGACTAGCGGGTCCTACAATGAGCAGTTCTTC. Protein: CASSPGTSGSYNEQFF.

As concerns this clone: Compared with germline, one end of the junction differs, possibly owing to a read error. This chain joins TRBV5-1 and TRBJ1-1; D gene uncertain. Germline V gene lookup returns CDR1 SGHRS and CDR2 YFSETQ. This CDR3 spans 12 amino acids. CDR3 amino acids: CASSLVDTEVFF. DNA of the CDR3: TGCGCCAGCAGCTTGGTTGACACTGAAGTTTTCTTT.

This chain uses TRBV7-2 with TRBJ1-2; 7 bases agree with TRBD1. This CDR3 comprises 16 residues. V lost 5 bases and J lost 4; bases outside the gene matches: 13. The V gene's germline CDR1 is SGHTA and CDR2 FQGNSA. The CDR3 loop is CASSQSGQTPRYGYTF. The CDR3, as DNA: TGTGCCAGCAGCCAATCGGGACAGACTCCTCGCTATGGCTACACCTTC.

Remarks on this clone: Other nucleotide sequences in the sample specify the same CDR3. CDR3 sequence reads: CSAIYNEQFF. CDR3 bases: TGCAGTGCCATTTACAATGAGCAGTTCTTC. The chain recombines TRBV20-1 with TRBJ2-1; the D is unclear. V was trimmed by 6 bases and J by 4 bases, leaving 4 bases between them. CDR1 is DFQATT and CDR2 is SNEGSKA in the germline V gene (reference sequence). The CDR3 is 10 amino acids.

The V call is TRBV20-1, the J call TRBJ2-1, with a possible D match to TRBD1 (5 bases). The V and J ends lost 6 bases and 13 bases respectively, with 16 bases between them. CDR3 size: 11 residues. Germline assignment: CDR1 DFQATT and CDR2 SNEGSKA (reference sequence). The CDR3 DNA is TGCAGTGCCATTTCCCGACAGTATCAGTTCTTC. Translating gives CSAISRQYQFF.